The following is a T cell receptor (beta chain) sequence with its context. No antigen is known for it. Patients who underwent sequencing had shown CD8+CD57+ cell expansion by flow cytometry. Every patient had severe acquired aplastic anemia. The study sampled blood from patients who had received no therapy. The sample originates from a study of CD8+CD57+ T cells in acquired aplastic anemia. The study's findings and limits: Patients had around 30 CD8+ CDR3 sequences in common with controls (the shared set). Any difference that existed in CD8+ Simpson's diversity between patients and controls was not significant.

With 9 bases removed from V and 2 bases from J, the gap between germline ends came to 15 bases. Germline CDR1 and CDR2: SNHLY and FYNNEI. The CDR3 is made up of 14 amino acids. TCR beta VDJ and CDR3 were profiled, and genomic DNA was the template. One entry per CDR3 protein results from TCRdb running MiXCR on the reads. The table records roughly 280,000 distinct CDR3 sequences, 50% to 65% of them present only once. The TCR originated in a human donor with aplastic anemia. The sequenced sample was sorted CD4+, CD8+, or CD8+CD57+ T cells (not recorded which) from PBMCs. The J gene is TRBJ2-3, the V gene TRBV2, with D possibly matching TRBD2 (6 bases). CDR3 protein: CASTSPGVTDTQYF. The CDR3 nucleotides are TGTGCCAGTACCTCTCCGGGAGTCACAGATACGCAGTATTTT.